The clone carrying this T cell receptor beta chain was seen a handful of times. The antigen remains undetermined. Via MiXCR, TCRdb re-called the RACE reads, giving one row per CDR3 protein. Of around 110,000 distinct CDR3 sequences in the sample, over 10% were seen once. This sample was included in a study of human T cells and chemical hapten exposure. About the research overall: The study lasted 20 to 30 weeks, and patients were dosed weekly with diphenylcyclopropenone on the scalp throughout. The study, taken as a whole, reports: No shift was seen in TCRs above 1 in 1000 frequency with DPC sensitization.

Time point: patch test 1, 2 weeks after DPC sensitization. Treatment defined: therapeutic diphenylcyclopropenone sensitization with weekly scalp DPC. Blood draws came before every patch-test application. Those who donated were patients with alopecia, 18 to 70 years of age, and suitable for DPC. The input for sequencing was whole blood, taken in connection with sensitization to the hapten diphenylcyclopropenone (DPC). The TCR originated in a woman in her fifties or sixties with alopecia areata. Some clones in this sample may be carry-over from other donors' samples.

CDR3: CASSFLGTGEFF. The CDR3 nucleotides are TGTGCCAGCAGTTTTCTAGGGACAGGGGAGTTCTTC. The chain uses TRBV28 and TRBJ2-1; 10 bases agree with TRBD1. Germline CDR1 MDHEN, CDR2 SYDVKM. CDR3 length: 12 residues. V trimming: 3 bases; J trimming: 14 bases; junction bases outside the gene matches: 4.